This T cell receptor beta chain was sequenced for a study of blood T cell repertoires in COVID-19. Per the study methods: Counts of nucleated cells, estimated from reference gene primer amplification, were obtained. Clones were sequenced by immunoSEQ multiplex PCR, and TCRdb holds only the in-frame ones, with some missing. V, J and clone size are taken as reported in that table, and D and trimming were inferred from the DNA itself. The table has roughly 160,000 clones, approximately 83% seen once. Study members were between roughly 18 and 89 years old and lived in about two dozen US regions. The V gene lost 8 bases and the J gene lost 7 bases, with 14 bases spanning the gap. The CDR3 is made up of 13 amino acids. Germline V gene sequence: CDR1 LNHDA, CDR2 SQIVND (reference sequence).

The TCR sequence derives from a woman aged 55-70 years who had recovered from COVID-19. The sample taken for sequencing was PBMCs or T cells enriched from blood (not recorded which). The rearrangement links TRBV19 to TRBJ1-4; perhaps TRBD1 as D (6 bases). The CDR3: CASARGLFEKLFF. The CDR3 nucleotides are TGTGCCAGTGCAAGGGGGTTGTTTGAAAAACTGTTTTTT.